This TCR beta chain was documented in a study of blood T cells in healthy people across ages. Study in general: Template switching captured about one barcoded beta molecule per two T cells. Points from the study as a whole: Strong correlation linked observed beta diversity and percent naive T cells.

For this clonotype: What it binds is unknown.

A J-beta primer mix and a sample-barcoded 5' primer were used in a second PCR of about 7 to 11 cycles. Every single cDNA molecule received a tag from a template-switch adaptor with 12 random nucleotides. TCRdb re-called the 5' RACE reads with MiXCR, one entry per CDR3 protein. The repertoire holds some 1.6 million distinct CDR3 sequences, with roughly a third as singletons. Losses at the gene ends were 6 bases for V and 7 bases for J; bases not matched to a gene: 30. This CDR3 is 22 amino acids long. Germline V gene sequence: CDR1 MNHNS, CDR2 SASEGT. Each donor's blood draw was around 9.1 milliliters of peripheral blood.

The gene calls are TRBV6-1 and TRBJ2-1; 10 bases line up with TRBD2. Material: blood. This sequence was found in a woman aged 25 to 39 in good health. The DNA for the CDR3 is TGTGCCAGCAGACAGATATTTTCGGGGACCTCGGCGCTAGCGGGAGTGGGGAATGAGCAGTTCTTC. Its protein product is CASRQIFSGTSALAGVGNEQFF.